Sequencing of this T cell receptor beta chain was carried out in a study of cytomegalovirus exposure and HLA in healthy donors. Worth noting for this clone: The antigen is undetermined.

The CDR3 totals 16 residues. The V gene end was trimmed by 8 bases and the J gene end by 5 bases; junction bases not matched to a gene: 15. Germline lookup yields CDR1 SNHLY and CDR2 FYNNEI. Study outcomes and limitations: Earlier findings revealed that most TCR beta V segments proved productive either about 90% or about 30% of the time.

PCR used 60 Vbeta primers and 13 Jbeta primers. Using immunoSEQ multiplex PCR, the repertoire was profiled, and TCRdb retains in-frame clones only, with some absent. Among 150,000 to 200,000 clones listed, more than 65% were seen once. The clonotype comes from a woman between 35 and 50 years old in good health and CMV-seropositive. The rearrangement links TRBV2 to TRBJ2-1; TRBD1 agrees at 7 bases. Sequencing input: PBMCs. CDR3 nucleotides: TGTGCCAGCCACCCAGACAGGGCCACAACTCACAATGAGCAGTTCTTC. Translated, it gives CASHPDRATTHNEQFF. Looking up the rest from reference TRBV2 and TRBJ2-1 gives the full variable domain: EPEVTQTPSHQVTQMGQEVILRCVPISNHLYFYWYRQILGQKVEFLVSFYNNEISEKSEIFDDQFSVERPDGSNFTLKIRSTKLEDSAMYFCASHPDRATTHNEQFFGPGTRLTVL.